This TCR beta chain was sequenced for a study of CD8 T cells in ankylosing spondylitis. For TCR beta, libraries came from quantitative 5'-RACE with molecular barcodes. TCRdb reprocessed the 5' RACE reads with MiXCR, giving one entry per CDR3 protein. The table has about 500,000 distinct CDR3 sequences, about 5.4% seen once. This clonotype was observed a handful of times. Its cognate antigen is unknown. Findings and limits, study-wide: What seemed typical of ankylosing spondylitis blood was a TCR beta motif built from under 10 highly homologous variants. Reports of some motif variants in reactive arthritis synovial fluid and blood predate this one. The disease-linked clones had a CD8+ phenotype and low blood frequencies. From matched ankylosing spondylitis synovial fluid, disease-linked clones were reportedly recovered at significantly enriched levels.

J gave up 1 base and V 4 bases, and 8 bases lay outside the gene matches. This CDR3 contains 18 residues. Per germline, CDR1 SGHRS and CDR2 YFSETQ. The TCR sequence derives from a male donor with ankylosing spondylitis. Sequencing used blood, either unsorted or a sorted T cell fraction (not recorded which). The genes are TRBV5-1 and TRBJ2-3; 14 bases map to TRBD2. CDR3 sequence reads: CASSPGLAGGWGTDTQYF. CDR3 bases: TGCGCCAGCAGCCCTGGACTAGCGGGGGGCTGGGGCACAGATACGCAGTATTTT. Combining the CDR3 with reference TRBV5-1 and TRBJ2-3 gives the whole variable domain KAGVTQTPRYLIKTRGQQVTLSCSPISGHRSVSWYQQTPGQGLQFLFEYFSETQRNKGNFPGRFSGRQFSNSRSEMNVSTLELGDSALYLCASSPGLAGGWGTDTQYFGPGTRLTVL.